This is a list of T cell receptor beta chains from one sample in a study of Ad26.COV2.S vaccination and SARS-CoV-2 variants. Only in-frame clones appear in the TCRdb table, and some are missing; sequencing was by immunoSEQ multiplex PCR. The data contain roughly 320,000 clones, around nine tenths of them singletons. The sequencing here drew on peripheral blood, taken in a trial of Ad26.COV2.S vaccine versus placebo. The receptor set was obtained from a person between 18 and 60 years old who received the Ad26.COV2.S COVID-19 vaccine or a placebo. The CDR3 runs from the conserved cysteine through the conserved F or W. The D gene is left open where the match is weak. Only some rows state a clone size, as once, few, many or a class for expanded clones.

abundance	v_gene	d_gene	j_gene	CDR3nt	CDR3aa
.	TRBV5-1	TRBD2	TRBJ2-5	TGCGCCAGCAGCCACGGACTAGCGGGGGACAAGCAAGAGACCCAGTACTTC	CASSHGLAGDKQETQYF
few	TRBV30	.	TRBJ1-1	TGTGCCTGGGAGGGAGGAACTGAAGCTTTCTTT	CAWEGGTEAFF
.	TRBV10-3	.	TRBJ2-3	TGTGCCATCAGTGAGTCGGCTAGCACAGATACGCAGTATTTT	CAISESASTDTQYF
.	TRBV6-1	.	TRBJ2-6	TGTGCCAGCAGTGAAACAGGGATGTCTGGGGCCAACGTCCTGACTTTC	CASSETGMSGANVLTF
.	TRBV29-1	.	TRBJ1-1	TGCAGCGTTGACCGGAACACTGAAGCTTTCTTT	CSVDRNTEAFF
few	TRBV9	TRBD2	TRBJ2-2	TGTGCCAGCAGCGTCTCTCGGGGAGGGTTGAACACCGGGGAGCTGTTTTTT	CASSVSRGGLNTGELFF
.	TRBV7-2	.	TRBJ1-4	TGTGCCAGCAGCTTGCAGGGGAGGGCAACTAATGAAAAACTGTTTTTT	CASSLQGRATNEKLFF
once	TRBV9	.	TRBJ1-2	TGTGCCAGCAGCCAAAATCAGGTCGGGACGAATGGCTACACCTTC	CASSQNQVGTNGYTF
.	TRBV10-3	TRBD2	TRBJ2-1	TGTGCCATCAACCCCGGGGGGGCCGGCTACAATGAGCAGTTCTTC	CAINPGGAGYNEQFF
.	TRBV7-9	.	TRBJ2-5	TGTGCCAGCCGAGCTGACCAAGTAAACCAAGAGACCCAGTACTTC	CASRADQVNQETQYF
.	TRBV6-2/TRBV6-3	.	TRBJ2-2	TGTGCCAGCAGTTATTGGAACACCGGGGAGCTGTTTTTT	CASSYWNTGELFF
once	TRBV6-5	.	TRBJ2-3	TGTGCCAGCAGTTACGGCGGCAGGCGAACAGATACGCAGTATTTT	CASSYGGRRTDTQYF
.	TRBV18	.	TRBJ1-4	TGTGCCAGCTCACCACCGGGCTTAAATGAAAAACTGTTTTTT	CASSPPGLNEKLFF
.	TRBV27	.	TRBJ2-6	TGTGCCAGCAGTTTTGTCCGCTCTGGGGCCAACGTCCTGACTTTC	CASSFVRSGANVLTF
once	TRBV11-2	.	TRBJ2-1	TGTGCCAGCAGCTTAGTAGGGGATGAGCAGTTCTTC	CASSLVGDEQFF
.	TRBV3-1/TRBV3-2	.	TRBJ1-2	TGTGCCAGCAGCCAACCCGGGCAAGGGTATGGCTACACCTTC	CASSQPGQGYGYTF